This T cell receptor beta chain originates from a study of T cells in women clearing cervical HPV infection. At the level of the study: Case blood was drawn when the lesion was first found; control blood after infection became undetectable. With HLA typing for only a few women, HLA confounding remains possible. Study-wide results and limits: It is unknown whether associations predate infection; no effector/memory or HPV-specific sorting.

The assay was immunoSEQ multiplex PCR, and TCRdb's table has in-frame clones only and misses some. The listing records around 24,000 clones. CDR1 is SSHAT, CDR2 FNYEAQ, per germline (reference sequence). V gave up 1 base and J gave up 2 bases, with 11 bases separating them. This CDR3 is built from 15 residues. A word on this clone: Its antigen remains unknown. The CDR3 end lies 3 residues beyond the end of the read and is filled in from the germline J gene.

The V and J genes are TRBV7-7 and TRBJ2-5; D is ambiguous. Sequenced input: blood buffy coat. The receptor's source is a woman aged 18-70 years with a cervical HPV16 infection that either progressed to CIN3+ or cleared (not recorded which). The CDR3 spells CASSLGFNSQETQYF. The CDR3 DNA, read in part, is TGTGCCAGCAGCTTAGGTTTCAACTCACAAGAGACC.